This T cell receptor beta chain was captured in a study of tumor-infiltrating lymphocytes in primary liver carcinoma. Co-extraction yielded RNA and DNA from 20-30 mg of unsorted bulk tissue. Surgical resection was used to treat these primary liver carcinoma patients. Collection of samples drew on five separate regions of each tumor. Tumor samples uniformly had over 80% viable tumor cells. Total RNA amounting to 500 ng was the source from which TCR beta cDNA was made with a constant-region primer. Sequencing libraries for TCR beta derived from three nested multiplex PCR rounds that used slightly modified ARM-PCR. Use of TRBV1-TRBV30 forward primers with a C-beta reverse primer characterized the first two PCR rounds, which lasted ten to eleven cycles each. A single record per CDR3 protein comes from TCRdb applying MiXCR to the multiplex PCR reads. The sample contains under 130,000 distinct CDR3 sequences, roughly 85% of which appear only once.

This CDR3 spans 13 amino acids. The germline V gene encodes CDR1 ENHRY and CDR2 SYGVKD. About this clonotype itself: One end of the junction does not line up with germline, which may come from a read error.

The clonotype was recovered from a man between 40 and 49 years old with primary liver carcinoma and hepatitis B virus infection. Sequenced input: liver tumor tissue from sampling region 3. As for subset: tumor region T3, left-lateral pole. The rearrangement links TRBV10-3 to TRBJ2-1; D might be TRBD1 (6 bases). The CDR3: CATSGDPYNERFF. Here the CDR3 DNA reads TGTGCCACCTCAGGGGACCCCTACAATGAGCGGTTCTTC.